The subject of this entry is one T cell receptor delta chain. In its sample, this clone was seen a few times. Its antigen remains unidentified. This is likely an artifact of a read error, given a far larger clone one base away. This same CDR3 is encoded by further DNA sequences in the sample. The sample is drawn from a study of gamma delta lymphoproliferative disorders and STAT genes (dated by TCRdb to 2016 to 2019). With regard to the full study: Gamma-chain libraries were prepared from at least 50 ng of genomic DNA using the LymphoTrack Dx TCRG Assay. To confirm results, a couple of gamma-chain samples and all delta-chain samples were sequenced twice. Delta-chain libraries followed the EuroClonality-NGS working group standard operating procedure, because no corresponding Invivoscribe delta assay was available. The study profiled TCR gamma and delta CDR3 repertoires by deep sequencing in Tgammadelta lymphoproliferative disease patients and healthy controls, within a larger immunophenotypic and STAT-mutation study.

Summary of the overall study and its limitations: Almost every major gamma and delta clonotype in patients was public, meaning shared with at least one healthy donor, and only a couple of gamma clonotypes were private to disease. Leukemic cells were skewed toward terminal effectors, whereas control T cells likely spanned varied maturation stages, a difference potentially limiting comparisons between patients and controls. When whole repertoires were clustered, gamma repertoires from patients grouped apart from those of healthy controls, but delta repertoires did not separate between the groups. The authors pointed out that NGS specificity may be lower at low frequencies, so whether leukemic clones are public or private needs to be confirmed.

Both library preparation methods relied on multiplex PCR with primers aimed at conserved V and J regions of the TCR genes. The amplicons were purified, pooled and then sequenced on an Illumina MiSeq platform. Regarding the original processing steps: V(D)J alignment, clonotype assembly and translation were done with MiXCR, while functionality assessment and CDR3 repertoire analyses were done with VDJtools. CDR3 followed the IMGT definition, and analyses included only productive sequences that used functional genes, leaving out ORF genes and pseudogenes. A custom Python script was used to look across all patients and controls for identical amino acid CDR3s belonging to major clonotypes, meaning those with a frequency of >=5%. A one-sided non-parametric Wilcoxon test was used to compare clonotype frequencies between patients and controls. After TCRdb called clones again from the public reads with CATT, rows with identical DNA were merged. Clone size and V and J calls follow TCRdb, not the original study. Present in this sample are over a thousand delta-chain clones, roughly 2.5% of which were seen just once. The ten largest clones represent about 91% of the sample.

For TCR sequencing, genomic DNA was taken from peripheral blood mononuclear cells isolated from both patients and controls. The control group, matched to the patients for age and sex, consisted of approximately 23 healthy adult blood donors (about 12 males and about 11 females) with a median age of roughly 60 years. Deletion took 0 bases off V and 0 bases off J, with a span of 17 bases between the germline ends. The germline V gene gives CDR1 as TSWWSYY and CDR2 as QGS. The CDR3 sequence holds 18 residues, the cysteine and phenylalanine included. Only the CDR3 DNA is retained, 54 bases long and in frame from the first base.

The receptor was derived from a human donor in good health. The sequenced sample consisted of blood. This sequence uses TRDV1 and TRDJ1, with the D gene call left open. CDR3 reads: CALGELVFSYPHTDKLIF. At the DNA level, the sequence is TGTGCTCTTGGGGAACTAGTATTCTCATACCCCCACACCGATAAACTCATCTTT.